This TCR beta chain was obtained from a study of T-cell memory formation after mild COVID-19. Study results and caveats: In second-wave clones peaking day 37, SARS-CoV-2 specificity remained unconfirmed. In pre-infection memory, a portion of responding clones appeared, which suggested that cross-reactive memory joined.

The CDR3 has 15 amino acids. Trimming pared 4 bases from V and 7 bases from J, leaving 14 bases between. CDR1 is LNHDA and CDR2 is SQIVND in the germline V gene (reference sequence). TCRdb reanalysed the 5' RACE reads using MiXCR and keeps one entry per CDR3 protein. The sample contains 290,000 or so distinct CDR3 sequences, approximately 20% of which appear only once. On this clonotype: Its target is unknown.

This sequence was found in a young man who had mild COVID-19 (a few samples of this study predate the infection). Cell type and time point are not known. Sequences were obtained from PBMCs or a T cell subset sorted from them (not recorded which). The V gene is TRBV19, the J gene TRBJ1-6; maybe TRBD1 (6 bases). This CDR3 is CASSTDGGFNSPLHF. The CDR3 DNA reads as TGTGCCAGTAGTACCGACGGGGGCTTCAATTCACCCCTCCACTTT.